The 12 T cell receptor beta chains below were found in one sample sequenced in a study of naive and memory T cell subsets. The beta constant-region primer was an equimolar mix of two oligonucleotides covering TRBC1 and TRBC2. TCRdb called the UMI-ligation and nested PCR reads again in MiXCR, with one record for every CDR3 protein. The sample lists some 36,000 distinct CDR3 sequences, roughly 14% occurring once. Material: effector memory CD4+ T cells from blood. Subset in this sample: effector memory, CD45RA- CD27-. These receptors were taken from a human donor in good health.

This clonotype has a count of ten or more. The chain combines TRBV27 with TRBJ2-4, with D perhaps matching TRBD1 (5 bases). CDR3 length equals 13 residues. CDR1 and CDR2 (germline): MNHEY, SMNVEV (reference sequence). Trimming took 5 bases from V and 8 from J, leaving 13 bases between them. The CDR3 loop is CASSKQGADIQYF. In DNA, the CDR3 is TGTGCCAGCAGTAAACAAGGGGCGGACATTCAGTACTTC.

The CDR3 protein is CASSRQTSSEQYF. CDR3 nucleotide sequence: TGTGCCAGCTCACGACAGACTAGCTCCGAGCAGTACTTC. The chain is built from TRBV18 and TRBJ2-7; 7 positions agree with TRBD2. Germline CDR1 KGHSH, CDR2 LQKENI. The V gene end was trimmed by 4 bases and the J gene end by 6 bases; junction bases not matched to a gene: 6. This CDR3 has 13 residues.

The chain uses TRBV20-1 and TRBJ2-5; 10 bases match TRBD2. Germline-derived CDR1 and CDR2 are DFQATT and SNEGSKA (reference sequence). The CDR3 is 13 residues long. V trimming: 6 bases; J trimming: 5 bases; junction bases outside the gene matches: 6. Written as DNA, the CDR3 is TGCAGTGCCTCGGGACTAGCGTCGGAGACCCAGTACTTC. Its translation: CSASGLASETQYF.

The chain recombines TRBV12-3 or TRBV12-4 with TRBJ1-3; TRBD1 is a possible D gene (5 bases). This CDR3 contains 15 residues. Trimming took off 1 base at V and 4 bases at J, with 11 bases between the two ends. The CDR3 region is CASSLERGRGNTIYF. As DNA, the CDR3 is TGTGCCAGCAGTTTAGAAAGGGGACGGGGAAACACCATATATTTT.

The table lists this clonotype with many counts. The J gene is TRBJ2-1, the V gene TRBV20-1, with TRBD2 matching 9 bases. With V trimmed by 2 bases and J by 7 bases, 6 bases remained unmatched. The CDR3 covers 14 residues. Germline V gene lookup returns CDR1 DFQATT and CDR2 SNEGSKA (reference sequence). The CDR3 reads CSARLGLALNEQFF. The CDR3 DNA follows: TGCAGTGCTAGACTAGGACTAGCGCTTAATGAGCAGTTCTTC.

Ten or more counts support this clonotype. This rearrangement joins TRBV29-1 to TRBJ1-2; 10 positions match TRBD1. V shed 6 bases and J 3 bases; nucleotides not matched to a gene: 4. The germline CDR1 and CDR2 sequences are SQVTM and ANQGSEA. This CDR3 comprises 13 residues. In DNA form, the CDR3 reads TGCAGCGTGGGGACAGGGGTTGACTATGGCTACACCTTC. It is translated as CSVGTGVDYGYTF.

This clonotype was counted at least ten times. This chain connects TRBV7-2 to TRBJ1-5; possibly TRBD1 for D (6 bases). V was shortened by 1 base and J by 7 bases, with 8 bases between the two germline ends. The CDR3 is 13 residues long. Germline V gene sequence: CDR1 SGHTA, CDR2 FQGNSA. CDR3 residues: CASSLDRAQPQHF. In nucleotides, the CDR3 is TGTGCCAGCAGCTTAGACAGGGCCCAGCCCCAGCATTTT.

This sequence joins TRBV12-3 or TRBV12-4 and TRBJ2-3; D gene ambiguous. This CDR3 contains 15 residues. V was shortened by 1 base and J by 0 bases, with 8 bases between the two germline ends. The CDR3 nucleotides read TGTGCCAGCAGTTTAGAGACAAGGAGCACAGATACGCAGTATTTT. It translates to CASSLETRSTDTQYF.

V usage is TRBV11-2 and J usage is TRBJ2-2, with D possibly TRBD2 on 5 matching bases. This CDR3 has 14 amino acids. Germline loops: CDR1 SGHAT, CDR2 FQNNGV. Trimming took off 5 bases at V and 4 bases at J, with 11 bases between the two ends. CDR3 in DNA: TGTGCCAGCAGCCTCACTAGTTCCACCGGGGAGCTGTTTTTT. It specifies CASSLTSSTGELFF.

This clonotype is classed as medium-sized (0.01 to 0.1%). The rearrangement joins TRBV20-1 to TRBJ1-2; no clear D gene. The CDR3 extends over 15 amino acids. The germline CDR1 and CDR2 sequences are DFQATT and SNEGSKA (reference sequence). The V end was cut by 0 bases, the J end by 5 bases, with 16 bases between. CDR3 region: CSARDSSIVDYGYTF. For the CDR3, the DNA is TGCAGTGCTAGAGATTCCAGTATTGTCGATTATGGCTACACCTTC.

This sequence joins TRBV20-1 and TRBJ2-1, with 11 bases lining up with TRBD2. This CDR3 contains 13 residues. CDR1 and CDR2 (germline): DFQATT, SNEGSKA (reference sequence). J lost 4 bases, V lost 4 bases, and 0 bases had no gene match. CDR3 in DNA: TGCAGTGCTACTAGCGGGAGGTACAATGAGCAGTTCTTC. Encoded protein: CSATSGRYNEQFF.

The chain carries TRBV20-1 and TRBJ2-7, with TRBD2 matching over 13 bases. The CDR3 totals 15 residues. The germline V gene has CDR1 DFQATT and CDR2 SNEGSKA (reference sequence). The V and J ends lost 1 base and 0 bases, in that order; junction bases with no gene match: 0. The CDR3 protein is CSARGTSGGSYEQYF. The CDR3 DNA reads as TGCAGTGCTAGAGGGACTAGCGGGGGCTCCTACGAGCAGTACTTC.